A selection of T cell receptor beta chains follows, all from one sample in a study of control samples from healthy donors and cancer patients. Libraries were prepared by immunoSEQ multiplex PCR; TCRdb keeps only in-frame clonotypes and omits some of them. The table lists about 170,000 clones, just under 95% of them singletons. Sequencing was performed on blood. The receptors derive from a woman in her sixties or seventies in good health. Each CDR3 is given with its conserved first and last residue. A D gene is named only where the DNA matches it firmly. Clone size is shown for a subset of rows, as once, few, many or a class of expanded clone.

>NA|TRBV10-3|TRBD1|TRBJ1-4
TGTGCCACGGGACAGGGAGGTGAAAAACTGTTTTTT
CATGQGGEKLFF
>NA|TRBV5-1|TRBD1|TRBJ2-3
TGCGCCAGCAGCCTACCGGGACAGTCTGTCGCAGATACGCAGTATTTT
CASSLPGQSVADTQYF
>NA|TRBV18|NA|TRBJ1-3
TGTGCCAGCTCACCGTCAGGGGACTCTGGAAACACCATATATTTT
CASSPSGDSGNTIYF
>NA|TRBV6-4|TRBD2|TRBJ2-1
TGTGCCAGCAGTGACTCGGCTAGCGGGGGGGCTACTGAGCAGTTCTTC
CASSDSASGGATEQFF
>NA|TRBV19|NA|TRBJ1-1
TGTGCCAGTAGTCTCCCAACCGGGACAATGAACACTGAAGCTTTCTTT
CASSLPTGTMNTEAFF
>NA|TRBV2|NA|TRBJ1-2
TGTGCCAGCAGCTCGCGGGGTAATGGCTACACCTTC
CASSSRGNGYTF
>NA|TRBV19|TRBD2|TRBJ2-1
TGTGCCAGTAGTATCCCGGGACTAGCGGGGGTTAATGAGCAGTTCTTC
CASSIPGLAGVNEQFF
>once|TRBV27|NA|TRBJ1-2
TGTGCCAGCAGACAGAAGGGTTTTAGGAACTATGGCTACACCTTC
CASRQKGFRNYGYTF
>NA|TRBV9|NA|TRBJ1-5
TGTGCCAGCAGCGTAGCAGGGTATAGCAATCAGCCCCAGCATTTT
CASSVAGYSNQPQHF
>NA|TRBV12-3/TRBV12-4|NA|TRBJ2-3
TGTGCCAGCAGTTTAGTGGGGGGAGCGCAGTATTTT
CASSLVGGAQYF
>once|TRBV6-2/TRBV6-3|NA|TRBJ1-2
TGTGCCAGCAGTTACGAGGGAGGGAGTTATGGCTACACCTTC
CASSYEGGSYGYTF
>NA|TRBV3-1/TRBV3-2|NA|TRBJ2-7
TGTGCCAGCAGCCAAGTACGGGACACTTCCTACGAGCAGTACTTC
CASSQVRDTSYEQYF
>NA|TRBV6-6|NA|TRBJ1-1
TGTGCCAGCAGGACGGACACCTCGGGCACTGAAGCTTTCTTT
CASRTDTSGTEAFF
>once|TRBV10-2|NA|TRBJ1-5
TGCGCCAGCAGTGAGTCTTTTATGGCAGGGAACAATCAGCCCCAGCATTTT
CASSESFMAGNNQPQHF
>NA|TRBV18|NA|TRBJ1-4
TGTGCCAGCTCACCTTCTAATGAAAAACTGTTTTTT
CASSPSNEKLFF
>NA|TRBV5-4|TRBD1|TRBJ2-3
TGTGCCAGCAGATTGGACAGGGGGCTGACAGATACGCAGTATTTT
CASRLDRGLTDTQYF
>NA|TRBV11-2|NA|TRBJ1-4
TGTGCCAGCAGACCAGGGGTATCTAATGAAAAACTGTTTTTT
CASRPGVSNEKLFF
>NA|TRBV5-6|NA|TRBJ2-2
TGTGCCAGCAGCTTATTCCCCGAAGGGGATTACACCGGGGAGCTGTTTTTT
CASSLFPEGDYTGELFF
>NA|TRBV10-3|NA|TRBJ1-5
TGTGCCATCAGTGAGATCGAAGACGGTCCCCCTTTTTTT
CAISEIEDGPPFF
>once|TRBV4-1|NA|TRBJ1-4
TGCGCCAGCAGCCAAGATGGGGGGCGTCAAGGGGAAAAACTGTTTTTT
CASSQDGGRQGEKLFF
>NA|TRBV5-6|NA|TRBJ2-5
TGTGCCAGCAGCTCCCCTCAGCAGGGAGAGACCCAGTACTTC
CASSSPQQGETQYF
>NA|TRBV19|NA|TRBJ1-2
TGTGCCAGTATGGAAGGATTCTTATATGGCTACACCTTC
CASMEGFLYGYTF
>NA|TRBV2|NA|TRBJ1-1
TGTGCCAGCGACCAACTCGGAGCGAACACTGAAGCTTTCTTT
CASDQLGANTEAFF
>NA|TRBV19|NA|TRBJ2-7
TGTGCCAGTAGTCAGGGCGCCCCCAACGAGCAGTACTTC
CASSQGAPNEQYF
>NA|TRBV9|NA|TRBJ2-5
TGTGCCAGCAGCGTAGGGTTAGACCAAGAGACCCAGTACTTC
CASSVGLDQETQYF
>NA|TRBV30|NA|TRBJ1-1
TGTGCCTGGAGTGTGTACACCGATGAAGCTTTCTTT
CAWSVYTDEAFF
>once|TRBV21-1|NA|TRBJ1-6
TGTGCCAGCACGCCCAGGGCAGAGGATTCACCCCTCCACTTT
CASTPRAEDSPLHF
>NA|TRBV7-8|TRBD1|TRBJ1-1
TGTGCCAGCAGCTTAGGGGGGGCAGGGGGCACTGAAGCTTTCTTT
CASSLGGAGGTEAFF
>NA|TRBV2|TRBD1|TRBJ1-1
TGTGCCAGCAGACGGGACAGGAACACTGAAGCTTTCTTT
CASRRDRNTEAFF
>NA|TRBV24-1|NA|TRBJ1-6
TGTGCCACCCGGCGGACAGAACCTAATTCACCCCTCCACTTT
CATRRTEPNSPLHF
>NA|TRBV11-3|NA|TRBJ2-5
TGTGCCAGCAGCTTCGGGGTCCGGGAGACCCAGTACTTC
CASSFGVRETQYF
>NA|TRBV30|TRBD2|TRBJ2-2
TGTGCCTGGAGTGGGGCGGGGGTTGACACCGGGGAGCTGTTTTTT
CAWSGAGVDTGELFF
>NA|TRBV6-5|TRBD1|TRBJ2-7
TGTGCCAGCAGTTACTCAGGGGGACAGGGTTACGAGCAGTACTTC
CASSYSGGQGYEQYF